This T cell receptor (beta chain) was recovered during a study of T cell repertoires in cytomegalovirus infection (dated by TCRdb to the late 2010s). Regarding the complete study: The HLA type of each donor mattered for the analysis, because public TCR beta signatures pointed to carriage of CMV infection along with the matching HLA type.

For sequencing, an Illumina HiSeq 1500 was employed. Through fastp at Q25 and MiXCR, TCRdb rebuilt clones from the public reads, retaining in-frame beta chains. Each entry is one CDR3 protein sequence, shown with its most common DNA and genes. Here the sample has roughly 240,000 distinct CDR3 sequences; 6% to 8% occur a single time. Around 6.5% of the sample goes to the ten largest clones. Points the paper makes about the study in general: The ex vivo response was dominated by HLA-C-restricted CMV-specific TCR beta clonotypes, which also provided the single most frequent clonotype in two of eight donors. Cumulative frequency of public TCR beta family members discriminated carriers of CMV infection plus the relevant HLA type in this cohort and an independent roughly 320-donor cohort.

CDR1 is given as MNHNY and CDR2 as SVGAGI, both from the germline V gene (reference sequence). The junction carries 11 bases between V and J, which are trimmed by 5 bases and 7 bases respectively. From cysteine to phenylalanine, the CDR3 is 13 amino acids long. Only CDR3 DNA is held: 39 bases, read in frame from base 1. This clonotype was recorded at least ten times. What this receptor recognizes is not known. Base qualities are missing; no much larger clone stands one base away. This TCR was sampled from a human donor in good health (CMV status not recorded). Some clones in this sample may be carry-over from other donors' samples. The sequenced sample was PBMCs. Recombination linked TRBV6-6 to TRBJ2-2; the D gene cannot be resolved beyond TRBD1 or TRBD2, each matching 6 bases. DNA sequence: TGTGCCAGCAGTCCAGGGGACTTCGGGGAGCTGTTTTTT. Its translation reads: CASSPGDFGELFF.